The rows below give T cell receptor beta chains drawn from one sample of a study of identical twins. TCRdb analysed the 5' RACE reads with MiXCR anew, one entry per CDR3 protein. The profile shows about 700,000 distinct CDR3 sequences, 6.1% of them singletons. Sequencing was done on a sample of naive T cells sorted from blood. The receptors here all came from a man between 18 and 29 years old in good health. CDR3s include the opening cysteine and the closing phenylalanine or tryptophan. A D gene is named only where the DNA matches it firmly. Where a row states a size, it is once, few, many or the class of an expanded clone; other rows omit it.

J gene	D gene	V gene	clone size	CDR3 DNA	CDR3 protein
TRBJ2-1	NA	TRBV12-3/TRBV12-4	many	TGTGCCAGCAGTACCCGGTTTGGAACTGAGCAGTTCTTC	CASSTRFGTEQFF
TRBJ2-5	NA	TRBV5-5	many	TGTGCCAGCAGCTTCGGCTACAGTCAACAAGAGACCCAGTACTTC	CASSFGYSQQETQYF
TRBJ2-3	NA	TRBV7-3	many	TGTGCCAGCAGCTTAACTGGTACAGCGCGAAGCACAGATACGCAGTATTTT	CASSLTGTARSTDTQYF
TRBJ1-2	NA	TRBV12-3/TRBV12-4	many	TGTGCCAGCAGTTTAGCGATCAACGGGGGGGAAGGCTACACCTTC	CASSLAINGGEGYTF
TRBJ2-1	TRBD2	TRBV29-1	many	TGCAGCGTTGAAGAGGGAAGGACTAGCGAGCAGTTCTTC	CSVEEGRTSEQFF
TRBJ2-7	NA	TRBV15	few	TGTGCCACCAGCAGAGATTCTAACGCGATCGGCGAGCAGTACTTC	CATSRDSNAIGEQYF
TRBJ2-7	TRBD1	TRBV27	NA	TGTGCCAGCAGTTCCAAACAGGGGGTGGGCTACGAGCAGTACTTC	CASSSKQGVGYEQYF
TRBJ2-5	NA	TRBV4-3	few	TGCGCCAGCAGCCAAGAATTGCGGAGCGGGCAAGAGACCCAGTACTTC	CASSQELRSGQETQYF
TRBJ2-3	TRBD2	TRBV5-1	few	TGCGCCAGCAGCTTGCTTAGCGGGAGTACAGATACGCAGTATTTT	CASSLLSGSTDTQYF
TRBJ1-1	NA	TRBV5-1	many	TGCGCCAGCAGCCTGGCGGTGGCAGGGCGCACTGAAGCTTTCTTT	CASSLAVAGRTEAFF
TRBJ2-3	TRBD2	TRBV5-6	many	TGTGCCAGCAGCTACCCGGGACTAGCGGGAAGCACAGATACGCAGTATTTT	CASSYPGLAGSTDTQYF
TRBJ1-4	NA	TRBV29-1	many	TGCAGCGCCTCCAGAGACAGGTCCGAAAAACTGTTTTTT	CSASRDRSEKLFF
TRBJ2-1	NA	TRBV6-1	NA	TGTGCCAGCAGGCCCCCCCACAAGGGATACAATGAGCAGTTCTTC	CASRPPHKGYNEQFF
TRBJ2-5	TRBD2	TRBV7-8	NA	TGTGCCAGCAGCCCCACTAGCGGGAGGGCGGTGGAGACCCAGTACTTC	CASSPTSGRAVETQYF
TRBJ1-6	NA	TRBV7-2	few	TGTGCCAGCAGCCTCGGACAGAGTTATTCACCCCTCCACTTT	CASSLGQSYSPLHF
TRBJ2-1	NA	TRBV24-1	many	TGTGCCACCAGTGACCCCAGGGGATACAATGAGCAGTTCTTC	CATSDPRGYNEQFF
TRBJ2-3	TRBD2	TRBV9	many	TGTGCCAGCAGACCCACTAGCGGGGGCACAGATACGCAGTATTTT	CASRPTSGGTDTQYF
TRBJ2-5	NA	TRBV29-1	many	TGCAGCGCCAGAGAGGACCTCGTCAAGGGGACCCAGTACTTC	CSAREDLVKGTQYF
TRBJ1-2	NA	TRBV20-1	many	TGCAGTGCTAGGCGTCGAGGGAAGGATGGCTACACCTTC	CSARRRGKDGYTF
TRBJ1-1	NA	TRBV15	NA	TGTGCCACCAGCAGAGATATTTTGGCAGGAGGCATGAACACTGAAGCTTTCTTT	CATSRDILAGGMNTEAFF
TRBJ2-2	NA	TRBV12-3/TRBV12-4	NA	TGTGCCAGCAGTTTAAGGCGGGACGGTACCGGGGAGCTGTTTTTT	CASSLRRDGTGELFF
TRBJ2-7	NA	TRBV5-6	many	TGTGCCAGCAGCAACACAGGCTCCGAGCAGTACTTC	CASSNTGSEQYF